The sequence of this T cell receptor beta chain was determined in a study of T cell repertoires in cytomegalovirus infection. Study-wide background: Public signatures in TCR beta pointed to CMV infection and matching HLA type.

Concerning this clonotype itself: Its antigen is not identified.

In germline, CDR1 is MDHEN, CDR2 SYDVKM. This CDR3 region has 14 residues. Trimming left V 3 bases short and J 7 bases short, with 13 bases between. Study-wide results and caveats: Cumulative frequency of public TCR beta families picked out carriers of CMV plus the relevant HLA. Ex vivo, HLA-C-restricted CMV-specific TCR beta clonotypes prevailed over the rest of the response.

TCRdb re-derived calls from the reads in MiXCR, one entry per CDR3 protein. The sample has roughly 230,000 distinct CDR3 sequences, about a sixth seen once. The sample comprised CD8+ T cells from PBMCs. The sequence was collected from a human donor in good health (CMV status not recorded). Some clones in this sample may be carry-over from other donors' samples. The rearrangement uses TRBV28 and TRBJ1-5, with D possibly being TRBD1 (5 bases). CDR3 sequence: CASSFTAGWQPQHF. The CDR3 coding sequence is TGTGCCAGCAGTTTCACGGCAGGGTGGCAGCCCCAGCATTTT.